Reported below is one TCR beta chain. This clone was recorded a few times. No antigen is known for it. The input lacks base qualities; no much larger clone sits a single base away. The data derive from a study of shared clonotypes between healthy human individuals (dated by TCRdb to 2020 to 2021). Describing the broader study: The cohort included three men and two women between 18 and 49 years of age. Per donor, leukapheresis produced somewhere between about 0.85 and 10 billion PBMCs. Different laboratories and diverse techniques were used to prepare libraries and sequence TCR repertoires, to increase sequencing depth and limit assay-specific biases. The study deeply sequenced blood TCR repertoires of roughly five healthy adults to estimate repertoire size and the extent of clonotype sharing between individuals. Here is what the overall study found, with its caveats: Because the study included a small number of donors, the genetic and exposure-history diversity represented was limited. Pairwise subsampling indicated that sequencing depth was expected to affect the degree of clonotype sharing among donors. Sampling was restricted to blood, and TCR repertoires in tissue are likely to differ from TCR repertoires in blood.

Using the deep immunoSEQ assay, multiplex PCR amplified TCR CDR3 regions from genomic DNA. Extracted genomic DNA from each cell subset was distributed evenly across all wells of several immunoSEQ 96-well plates, and each plate was treated as a replicate. For unsorted PBMC, each replicate PCR was loaded with approximately 0.3 ug genomic DNA, equivalent to about 30,000 T cell genomes. Genomic DNA from unsorted PBMC was sequenced over ten immunoSEQ deep assay plates. The purified libraries were quantified using a Qubit 3.0 fluorometer, sized with a Bioanalyzer 2100, and then quantified again using the KAPA Library Quantification kit. Every immunoSEQ 96-well plate was sequenced on a separate single-read 150-cycle Illumina NextSeq 550 flow cell. Regarding the original processing steps: Because only junctional sequences without quality scores were contained in the immunoSEQ output, filtering matching that applied to full-length reads could not be performed. To assign V/J genes and CDR3, sequences were annotated using PyIR, a Python wrapper for IgBLAST v1.9, with IMGT germline references. Reads were filtered out if the reads had weak V/J assignments (E-value above 1e-6), no CDR3, stop codons, out-of-frame junctions, or ambiguous translated residues. V3J clonotypes were defined as sequences sharing an identical inferred V gene, J gene, and CDR3 amino acid sequence. The percentage overlap between two repertoires was calculated by dividing the number of shared unique clonotypes by the size of the smaller repertoire. RTK rarefaction, the Chao1 estimator, and Recon v2.1 estimates of unobserved clonotypes were used to assess repertoire richness. TCRdb took this table from immuneACCESS and kept in-frame rearrangements with V and J called. Such tables lack part of the clones; where checked against another copy, unresolved V genes explain under half of the gap, and the rest is unexplained. The V and J calls and clone size were taken over from that table, and D and trimming were inferred from the DNA. This sample is represented by about half a million clones; over 70% of them were singletons. Roughly 13% of the sample is held by the ten biggest clonotypes.

Healthy HIV-negative adults with no recently reported acute infections or vaccinations were included as donors. Only Caucasian adults living in Nashville, Tennessee, USA were represented among the donors. For unsorted samples, 100 million or so PBMCs were counted, and genomic DNA was extracted using the QIAamp DNA Blood Mini kit. Blood was collected by leukapheresis, and PBMCs were isolated by Ficoll-Histopaque density gradient centrifugation and then cryopreserved in liquid nitrogen vapor phase. Sequencing was done on a sample of PBMCs. The sequence was collected from a woman in her thirties or forties in good health. Some clones in this sample may be carry-over from other donors' samples.

The DNA reads as follows: TGCGCCAGCAGCCAAGCCTTAGATACGCAGTATTTT. This is translated as CASSQALDTQYF. The receptor chain draws on TRBV4-1 and TRBJ2-3, with an unclear D gene assignment. The CDR3 covers 12 residues, taking in both the cysteine and the phenylalanine. The read is trimmed to its CDR3 DNA, 36 bases read in frame from base 1. In the germline V gene, CDR1 corresponds to MGHRA and CDR2 to YSYEKL. V was cut back by 1 base and J by 5 bases, leaving a gap of 4 bases between them.